One sample yielded the 27 T cell receptor beta chains listed below, sequenced in a study of control samples from healthy donors and cancer patients. TCRdb keeps only in-frame clones here, not all; method: immunoSEQ multiplex PCR. Here the sample spans 45,000 to 70,000 clones, approximately 90% being singletons. The sample was PBMCs. The source of these receptors is a man aged 25 to 40 with colorectal cancer.

The chain is built from TRBV6-5 and TRBJ2-1; D may be TRBD2 (7 bases). The CDR3 covers 16 residues. V lost 4 bases and J lost 3, with 16 bases in between. Germline CDR1 is MNHEY and CDR2 is SVGAGI. CDR3 coding DNA: TGTGCCAGCAGTTCCCTACAGGGAGGGTACTACAATGAGCAGTTCTTC. Its translation: CASSSLQGGYYNEQFF.

This clone was counted only a few times. The J gene is TRBJ1-4, the V gene TRBV5-1, with D possibly TRBD1 on 6 matching bases. V lost 6 bases to trimming and J lost 3 bases, with 15 bases between them. This CDR3 has 15 amino acids. CDR1 and CDR2 from the germline V gene are SGHRS and YFSETQ. The CDR3 is CASTLQGIPNEKLFF. Written as DNA, the CDR3 is TGCGCCAGCACGCTACAGGGAATTCCTAATGAAAAACTGTTTTTT.

CDR3 sequence: CSVVSVGEQYV. The CDR3 region has the DNA TGCAGCGTTGTGTCCGTCGGCGAGCAGTACGTC. This rearrangement joins TRBV29-1 to TRBJ2-7, with D unclear. Trimming shortened V by 4 bases and J by 6 bases, and 10 bases separated the two germline ends. This CDR3 has 11 amino acids. Germline CDR1 and CDR2: SQVTM and ANQGSEA.

V usage is TRBV19 and J usage is TRBJ2-1; TRBD2 might be the D (5 bases). The germline gives CDR1 LNHDA, CDR2 SQIVND (reference sequence). V gave up 5 bases and J gave up 6 bases, with 17 bases separating them. The CDR3 is 15 residues long. CDR3 sequence: CASSPARTLSNEQFF. Written as DNA, the CDR3 is TGTGCCAGTAGTCCAGCCCGGACTCTAAGCAATGAGCAGTTCTTC. The full variable domain, its missing parts supplied by reference TRBV19 and TRBJ2-1, is DGGITQSPKYLFRKEGQNVTLSCEQNLNHDAMYWYRQDPGQGLRLIYYSQIVNDFQKGDIAEGYSVSREKKESFPLTVTSAQKNPTAFYLCASSPARTLSNEQFFGPGTRLTVL.

This sequence joins TRBV6-5 and TRBJ1-4; D uncertain. The germline V gene encodes CDR1 MNHEY and CDR2 SVGAGI. V lost 6 bases and J 10 bases, leaving 12 bases between the germline ends. This CDR3 region has 12 residues. CDR3 amino acids: CASSGPKGKLFF. CDR3 sequence (DNA): TGTGCCAGCAGCGGACCCAAAGGAAAACTGTTTTTT.

The chain carries TRBV19 and TRBJ1-1, with TRBD1 as a possible D gene (6 bases). The CDR3 is 13 amino acids. Trimming took 8 bases from V and 2 from J, leaving 12 bases between them. CDR1 and CDR2 from the germline V gene are LNHDA and SQIVND (reference sequence). Written as DNA, the CDR3 is TGTGCCAGTGGGACACCCTTAAACACTGAAGCTTTCTTT. Amino acids: CASGTPLNTEAFF.

CDR3 loop: CASSPPGLETQYF. In DNA, the CDR3 is TGTGCCAGCTCACCACCGGGCTTGGAGACCCAGTACTTC. The chain has TRBV18 and TRBJ2-5; D ambiguous. Germline-derived CDR1 and CDR2 are KGHSH and LQKENI. V was trimmed by 0 bases and J by 5 bases, leaving 7 bases between them. There are 13 residues in the CDR3.

The J gene is TRBJ2-1, the V gene TRBV4-3, with a possible D match to TRBD1 (6 bases). The V gene lost 3 bases and the J gene lost 2 bases, with 8 bases spanning the gap. The CDR3 runs 14 residues. The germline V gene has CDR1 LGHNA and CDR2 YSLEER. The CDR3 here is CASSHEGAYNEQFF. CDR3 sequence (DNA): TGCGCCAGCAGCCATGAGGGGGCCTACAATGAGCAGTTCTTC.

V is TRBV12-5 and J is TRBJ1-2; D might be TRBD1 (6 bases). This CDR3 region has 16 residues. V lost 6 bases and J lost 0, with 17 bases in between. From germline, CDR1 is LGHNT and CDR2 FRNRAP. Written as DNA, the CDR3 is TGTGCTAGTGGCCTAGGGGGAGTCAGGACTAACTATGGCTACACCTTC. Protein: CASGLGGVRTNYGYTF.

Concerning this clone: The same CDR3 can be traced to other DNA sequences in this sample. The rearrangement uses TRBV12-3 or TRBV12-4 and TRBJ1-1, with no clear D. With 3 bases removed from V and 3 bases from J, the gap between germline ends came to 5 bases. The CDR3 loop spans 12 amino acids. The CDR3 DNA sequence: TGTGCCAGCAGTTTTCGAGACACTGAAGCTTTCTTT. Amino acid sequence: CASSFRDTEAFF.

This chain uses TRBV11-3 with TRBJ2-3; the D is unclear. The CDR3 covers 13 residues. Germline-derived CDR1 and CDR2 are SGHNT and YENEEA. Deletions cut 5 bases from V and 1 base from J, with 7 bases between. The CDR3 reads CASSPAGTDTQYF. CDR3 coding DNA: TGTGCCAGCAGCCCTGCGGGCACAGATACGCAGTATTTT.

V is TRBV5-4 and J is TRBJ2-1; no clear D. Germline V gives CDR1 SGHNT, CDR2 YYREEE (reference sequence). The CDR3 contains 13 residues. The V end lost 6 bases, the J end lost 4 bases, and 11 bases lay between the germline ends. CDR3 amino acids: CASTHDRYNEQFF. The CDR3 nucleotides are TGTGCCAGCACCCATGATCGGTACAATGAGCAGTTCTTC.

The chain links TRBV9 to TRBJ1-1; the match to TRBD1 covers 10 bases. The CDR3 length is 15 residues. V dropped 4 bases and J dropped 1; count of bases not matched to a gene: 4. Germline assignment: CDR1 SGDLS and CDR2 YYNGEE. The CDR3 protein is CASSLRTGGNTEAFF. The CDR3 DNA reads as TGTGCCAGCAGCCTCCGGACAGGGGGGAACACTGAAGCTTTCTTT.

The V and J genes are TRBV6-5 and TRBJ1-1; D remains unclear. Germline lookup yields CDR1 MNHEY and CDR2 SVGAGI. The CDR3 is made up of 15 amino acids. Trimming left V 4 bases short and J 6 bases short, with 18 bases between. The CDR3 sequence is CASSFSGPTGPEAFF. For the CDR3, the DNA is TGTGCCAGCAGTTTCTCGGGCCCCACGGGCCCTGAAGCTTTCTTT.

This clone was observed a few times. J is TRBJ2-2 and V is TRBV5-1, with D tentatively TRBD1 (6 bases). Germline assignment: CDR1 SGHRS and CDR2 YFSETQ. V lost 7 bases and J 5 bases, leaving 21 bases between the germline ends. This CDR3 has 16 amino acids. DNA of the CDR3: TGCGCCAGCGTCGACAAGCAGGCAGGGGTGACCGGGGAGCTGTTTTTT. Protein: CASVDKQAGVTGELFF.

The V and J genes are TRBV6-2 or TRBV6-3 and TRBJ1-4, with D possibly being TRBD1 (5 bases). In germline, CDR1 is MNHEY, CDR2 SVGEGT. Trimming shortened V by 6 bases and J by 7 bases, and 15 bases separated the two germline ends. This CDR3 has 14 amino acids. CDR3 protein: CASSYGGAVEKLFF. CDR3 nucleotide sequence: TGTGCCAGCAGCTATGGAGGGGCGGTTGAAAAACTGTTTTTT.

V is TRBV6-6 and J is TRBJ2-2; no reliable D call. Germline-derived CDR1 and CDR2 are MNHNY and SVGAGI (reference sequence). V was shortened by 10 bases and J by 1 base, with 19 bases between the two germline ends. The CDR3 covers 16 residues. The CDR3 nucleotides read TGTGCCACCATAATACCGGACCAGTTGAACACCGGGGAGCTGTTTTTT. Amino acid sequence: CATIIPDQLNTGELFF.

The V and J genes are TRBV3-1 (or the pseudogene TRBV3-2) and TRBJ2-5; D is undetermined. The V and J ends lost 2 bases and 2 bases respectively, with 12 bases between them. Per the germline V gene, CDR1 is LGHDT and CDR2 is YNNKEL (reference sequence). The CDR3 runs to 15 residues. The CDR3 sequence is CASSQLKDAQETQYF. For the CDR3, the DNA is TGTGCCAGCAGCCAACTTAAGGACGCGCAAGAGACCCAGTACTTC.

The CDR3 coding sequence is TGCGCCAGCAGCCTCCTCCTAAGCGGGGGAGGAATAGATGGGGCCAACGTCCTGACTTTC. Its translation: CASSLLLSGGGIDGANVLTF. The rearrangement uses TRBV5-1 and TRBJ2-6, with 8 bases aligning to TRBD2. The germline CDR1 and CDR2 sequences are SGHRS and YFSETQ. There are 20 residues in the CDR3. V lost 4 bases to trimming and J lost 3 bases; unmatched junction nucleotides: 18.

The rearrangement joins TRBV11-2 to TRBJ1-2, with 12 bases identical to TRBD1. The CDR3 has 17 amino acids. Germline CDR1 is SGHAT and CDR2 is FQNNGV. J was trimmed by 8 bases and V by 1 base; bases with no gene match: 11. CDR3 DNA: TGTGCCAGCAGCTTAGGAGGGACAGGGGGCTTTGGAACCGGCTACACCTTC. This translates into CASSLGGTGGFGTGYTF.

This CDR3 reads CASSLAGFSYEQYV. As DNA, the CDR3 is TGTGCCAGCAGCTTGGCGGGATTTTCCTACGAGCAGTACGTC. The chain links TRBV5-6 to TRBJ2-7, with a weak D call TRBD2 (5 bases). V was cut by 0 bases and J by 1 base, with 8 bases left in between. Looked up from germline, CDR1 is SGHDT and CDR2 is YYEEEE. The CDR3 totals 14 residues.

The chain has TRBV4-1 and TRBJ1-6, with 7 bases identical to TRBD1. V lost 5 bases, J lost 7 bases, and 14 bases stayed unmatched. The CDR3 consists of 17 residues. In germline, CDR1 is MGHRA, CDR2 YSYEKL. The DNA of the CDR3 is TGCGCCAGCAGCGCAGGGACCCCAGACAGGGACAATTCACCCCTCCACTTT. It yields the protein CASSAGTPDRDNSPLHF.

CDR3 sequence reads: CASSQAYGETQYF. The CDR3 region has the DNA TGTGCCAGCAGCCAAGCCTACGGGGAGACCCAGTACTTC. The chain links TRBV3-1 (or the pseudogene TRBV3-2) to TRBJ2-5; no firm D call. Germline V gene lookup returns CDR1 LGHDT and CDR2 YNNKEL (reference sequence). The CDR3 sequence is 13 residues long. Between the trimmed V and J ends, which lost 1 base and 5 bases, there was a span of 8 bases.

The chain employs TRBV19 and TRBJ2-2; TRBD1 agrees at 7 bases. The CDR3 has 15 residues. J gave up 4 bases and V 0 bases, and 2 bases lay outside the gene matches. Germline V gene data show CDR1 as LNHDA and CDR2 as SQIVND (reference sequence). The DNA for the CDR3 is TGTGCCAGTAGTATAGAGACAGGGCTCACCGGGGAGCTGTTTTTT. Translated, it gives CASSIETGLTGELFF.

The chain uses TRBV12-5 and TRBJ1-5; D possibly corresponds to TRBD1 (5 bases). Germline CDR1 reads LGHNT; CDR2 reads FRNRAP. Trimming removed 6 bases at V and 3 bases at J, with 12 bases between. The CDR3 totals 14 residues. CDR3 residues: CASGPDRNNQPQHF. The CDR3, as DNA: TGTGCTAGTGGGCCTGACAGAAACAATCAGCCCCAGCATTTT.

The V gene is TRBV2, the J gene TRBJ1-1; unclear D gene. CDR1 is SNHLY and CDR2 is FYNNEI in the germline V gene. With 4 bases removed from V and 4 bases from J, the gap between germline ends came to 22 bases. This CDR3 is 17 amino acids long. CDR3: CASSGGTKGPRSTEAFF. The CDR3 bases are TGTGCCAGCAGTGGAGGAACTAAAGGTCCCAGGTCCACTGAAGCTTTCTTT.

The chain carries TRBV24-1 and TRBJ2-1, with 16 bases lining up with TRBD2. J was trimmed by 6 bases and V by 3 bases; bases with no gene match: 13. CDR3 length: 20 amino acids. The germline gives CDR1 KGHDR, CDR2 SFDVKD. The CDR3 DNA reads as TGTGCCACCAGTGATCCCTCCGGGACTAGCGGGGGGGCCCCCCTCAATGAGCAGTTCTTC. Translating it yields CATSDPSGTSGGAPLNEQFF.